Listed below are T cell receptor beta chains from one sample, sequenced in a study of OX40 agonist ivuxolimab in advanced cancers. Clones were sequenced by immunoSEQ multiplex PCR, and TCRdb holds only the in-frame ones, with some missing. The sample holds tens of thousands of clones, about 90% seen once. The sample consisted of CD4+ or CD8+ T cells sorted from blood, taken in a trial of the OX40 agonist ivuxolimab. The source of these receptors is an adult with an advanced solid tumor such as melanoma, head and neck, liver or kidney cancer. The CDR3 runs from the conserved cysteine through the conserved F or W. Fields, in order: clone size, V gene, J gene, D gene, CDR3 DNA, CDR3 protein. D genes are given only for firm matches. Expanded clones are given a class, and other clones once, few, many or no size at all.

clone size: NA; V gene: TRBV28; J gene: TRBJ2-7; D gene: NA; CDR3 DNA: TGTGCCAGCAGTTTACAGGTCTACGAGCAGTACTTC; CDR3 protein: CASSLQVYEQYF
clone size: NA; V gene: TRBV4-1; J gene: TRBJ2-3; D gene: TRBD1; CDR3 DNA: TGCGCCAGCAGCCCGCGTCCGGACAGGGATACGCAGTATTTT; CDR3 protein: CASSPRPDRDTQYF
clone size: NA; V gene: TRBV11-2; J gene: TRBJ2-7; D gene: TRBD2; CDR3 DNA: TGTGCCAGCAGCAAACTAGCGGGAGGACCCTACGAGCAGTACTTC; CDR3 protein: CASSKLAGGPYEQYF
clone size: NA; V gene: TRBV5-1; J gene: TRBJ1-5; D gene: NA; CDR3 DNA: TGCGCCAGCAGCCCCGGCGATAGCAATCAGCCCCAGCATTTT; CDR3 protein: CASSPGDSNQPQHF
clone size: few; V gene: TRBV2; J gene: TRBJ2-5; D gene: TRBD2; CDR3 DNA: TGTGCCAGCGAACTCTCCCCCGGACTAGCGGGACAAGAGACCCAGTACTTC; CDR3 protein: CASELSPGLAGQETQYF
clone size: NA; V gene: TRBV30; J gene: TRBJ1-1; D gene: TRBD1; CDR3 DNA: TGTGCCTGGAGGGTTCAGGGGGGAGCGGCTGAAGCTTTCTTT; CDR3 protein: CAWRVQGGAAEAFF
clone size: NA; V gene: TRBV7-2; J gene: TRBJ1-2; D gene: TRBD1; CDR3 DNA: TGTGCCAGCAGCTTTAGATGGACAGGTTCCGCTGGCTACACCTTC; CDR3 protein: CASSFRWTGSAGYTF
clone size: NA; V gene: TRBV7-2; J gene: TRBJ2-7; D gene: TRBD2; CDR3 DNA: TGTGCCAGCAGCTTACGGGGGGAGGGCCGGTACGAGCAGTACTTC; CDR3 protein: CASSLRGEGRYEQYF
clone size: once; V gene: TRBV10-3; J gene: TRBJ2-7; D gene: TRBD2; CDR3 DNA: TGTGCCATCAGTGATTCTTTAGCCGGGGGGACCTACGAGCAGTACTTC; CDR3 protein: CAISDSLAGGTYEQYF
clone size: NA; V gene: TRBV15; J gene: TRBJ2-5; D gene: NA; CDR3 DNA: TGTGCCACCAGCAGATCCTACTCGGAGACCCAGTACTTC; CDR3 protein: CATSRSYSETQYF
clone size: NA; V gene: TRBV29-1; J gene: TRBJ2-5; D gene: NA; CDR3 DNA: TGCAGCGTTGAGCCACGTGAGACCCAGTACTTC; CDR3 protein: CSVEPRETQYF
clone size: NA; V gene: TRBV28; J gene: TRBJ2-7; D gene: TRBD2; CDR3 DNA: TGTGCCAGCAGTTTATCTTTGGGGACTAGCGGCACGGGACAGTACTTC; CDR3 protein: CASSLSLGTSGTGQYF
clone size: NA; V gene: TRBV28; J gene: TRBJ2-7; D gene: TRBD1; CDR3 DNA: TGTGCCAGCAACGGCGGAGACAGGGGGTACGAGCAGTACTTC; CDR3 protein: CASNGGDRGYEQYF
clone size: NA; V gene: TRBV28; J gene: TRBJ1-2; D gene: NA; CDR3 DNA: TGTGCCAGCAGTTTGGCAGGGACCACAAGAAACTATGGCTACACCTTC; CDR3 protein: CASSLAGTTRNYGYTF